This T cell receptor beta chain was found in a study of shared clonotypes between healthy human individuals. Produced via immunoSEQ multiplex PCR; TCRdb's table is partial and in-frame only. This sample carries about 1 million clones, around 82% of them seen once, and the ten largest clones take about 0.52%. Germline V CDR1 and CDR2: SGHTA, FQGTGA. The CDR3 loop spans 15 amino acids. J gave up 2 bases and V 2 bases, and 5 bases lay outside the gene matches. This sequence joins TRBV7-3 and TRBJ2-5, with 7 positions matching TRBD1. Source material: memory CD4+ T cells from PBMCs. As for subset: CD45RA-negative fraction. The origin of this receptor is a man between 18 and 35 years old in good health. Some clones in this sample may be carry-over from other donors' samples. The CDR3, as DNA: TGTGCCAGCAGCTTAGGGCAGGGGGTTCAAGAGACCCAGTACTTC. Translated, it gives CASSLGQGVQETQYF.